The present entry profiles one T cell receptor beta chain with its context. The data originate from a study of blood T cell repertoires in COVID-19. Germline lookup yields CDR1 SGDLS and CDR2 YYNGEE. The V and J ends lost 3 bases and 5 bases, in that order; junction bases with no gene match: 7. CDR3 length: 15 residues. Here immunoSEQ multiplex PCR was the method, and the copy in TCRdb shows in-frame clones only, minus some. The sample lists 350,000 to 450,000 clones, 89% occurring once. This rearrangement joins TRBV9 to TRBJ2-2, with TRBD2 identical over 7 bases. This sequence was found in a middle-aged woman with COVID-19, enrolled during active disease. The specimen was peripheral blood. The CDR3 protein is CASSDFGLGTGELFF. As DNA, the CDR3 is TGTGCCAGCAGCGATTTCGGACTAGGAACCGGGGAGCTGTTTTTT. Using reference TRBV9 and TRBJ2-2 for the parts outside the CDR3, the full variable domain is DSGVTQTPKHLITATGQRVTLRCSPRSGDLSVYWYQQSLDQGLQFLIQYYNGEERAKGNILERFSAQQFPDLHSELNLSSLELGDSALYFCASSDFGLGTGELFFGEGSRLTVL.